The present TCR beta chain was sequenced within a study of T cells in Graves' hyperthyroidism and ophthalmopathy. J was trimmed by 3 bases and V by 6 bases; bases with no gene match: 8. The CDR3 is 15 residues long. This clonotype was recorded only once. Amplified TCR beta CDR3 regions came from RNA transcripts. Initially, a first-round RT-PCR of the TCR CDR3 employed the HTBI primer set. TCRdb re-called the multiplex PCR reads with MiXCR, one entry per CDR3 protein. The table records around 350,000 distinct CDR3 sequences, roughly an eighth of them present only once. The origin of this receptor is a woman aged 18 to 35 with Graves' hyperthyroidism. The material sequenced was blood. The chain couples TRBV12-3 or TRBV12-4 to TRBJ2-7; 10 positions match TRBD1. The CDR3 nucleotides read TGTGCCAGCAGCCCATGGGGGACAGGGGTCTACGAGCAGTACTTC. This translates into CASSPWGTGVYEQYF.